A selection of T cell receptor beta chains follows, all from one sample in a study of PD-1 blockade in classical Hodgkin lymphoma. Only in-frame clones appear in the TCRdb table, and some are missing; sequencing was by immunoSEQ multiplex PCR. Here the sample spans about 30,000 clones, roughly 86% being singletons. The material was CD4+ T cells from blood, obtained before the fourth cycle of nivolumab. These receptors originate from a human donor with classical Hodgkin lymphoma. Each CDR3 is given with its conserved first and last residue. D genes are given only for firm matches. Clone size is stated in some rows and not others, as once, few, many or a class when expanded.

TRBV6-1	TRBD2	TRBJ2-1	15	-	CASRGGSPPINEQFF	TGTGCCAGCAGGGGCGGGAGCCCACCAATCAATGAGCAGTTCTTC
TRBV6-5	TRBD1	TRBJ2-7	15	-	CASKKPGTGVSEQYF	TGTGCCAGCAAAAAACCCGGGACAGGGGTGTCCGAGCAGTACTTC
TRBV18	-	TRBJ2-1	15	-	CASSPGRSSYNEQFF	TGTGCCAGCTCACCGGGACGGAGCTCCTACAATGAGCAGTTCTTC
TRBV28	-	TRBJ1-5	16	-	CASSLGGTVSNQPQHF	TGTGCCAGCAGTTTAGGGGGGACGGTAAGCAATCAGCCCCAGCATTTT
TRBV7-6	TRBD1	TRBJ2-1	15	-	CASSFYGQGTHEQFF	TGTGCCAGCAGCTTCTATGGACAGGGTACCCATGAGCAGTTCTTC
TRBV10-3	-	TRBJ2-1	15	-	CAISTGIRSGNEQFF	TGTGCCATTTCGACCGGGATCCGCTCGGGTAATGAGCAGTTCTTC
TRBV7-9	-	TRBJ1-2	14	few	CASSLEGWLYGYTF	TGTGCCAGCAGCTTAGAAGGGTGGCTCTATGGCTACACCTTC
TRBV11-2	-	TRBJ2-3	13	-	CASSLVGGDTQYF	TGTGCCAGCAGCTTAGTGGGGGGCGATACGCAGTATTTT
TRBV18	TRBD2	TRBJ2-5	15	-	CASSHHGGRQETQYF	TGTGCCAGCTCCCACCACGGCGGGAGGCAAGAGACCCAGTACTTC
TRBV6-1	-	TRBJ1-1	13	-	CASNFAGNTEAFF	TGTGCCAGCAATTTCGCAGGGAACACTGAAGCTTTCTTT
TRBV27	TRBD1	TRBJ1-2	16	-	CASSPHRGIADYGYTF	TGTGCCAGCAGTCCACACAGGGGTATTGCTGACTATGGCTACACCTTC
TRBV18	-	TRBJ2-5	13	-	CASSPPLAETQYF	TGTGCCAGCTCACCACCGCTAGCGGAGACCCAGTACTTC
TRBV7-2	TRBD2	TRBJ2-5	15	-	CASSIGLAGRETQYF	TGTGCCAGCAGCATCGGACTAGCGGGGAGGGAGACCCAGTACTTC
TRBV6-1	-	TRBJ1-3	11	-	CARDERNTIYF	TGTGCCAGAGATGAGAGGAACACCATATATTTT